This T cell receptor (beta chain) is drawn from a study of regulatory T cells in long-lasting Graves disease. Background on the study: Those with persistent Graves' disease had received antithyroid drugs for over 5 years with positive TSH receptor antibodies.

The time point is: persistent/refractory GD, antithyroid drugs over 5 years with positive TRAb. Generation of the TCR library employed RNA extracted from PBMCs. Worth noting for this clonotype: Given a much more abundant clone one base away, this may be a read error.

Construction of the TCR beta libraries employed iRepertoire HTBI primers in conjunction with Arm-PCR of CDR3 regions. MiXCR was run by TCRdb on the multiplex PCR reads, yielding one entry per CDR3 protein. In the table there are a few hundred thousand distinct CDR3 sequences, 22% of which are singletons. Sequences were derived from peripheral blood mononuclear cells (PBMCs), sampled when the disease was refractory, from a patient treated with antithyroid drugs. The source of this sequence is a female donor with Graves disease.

The CDR3 nucleotides read TGTGCCAGCAGCTTGGACCGCCGCTCTGGAAACACCATATATTTT. Protein: CASSLDRRSGNTIYF. The chain combines TRBV11-3 with TRBJ1-3; unclear D gene. In germline, CDR1 is SGHNT, CDR2 YENEEA. V dropped 3 bases and J dropped 0 bases, with 9 bases sitting between them. This CDR3 spans 15 amino acids.